This T cell receptor beta chain is drawn from a study of T cell changes during pregnancy in multiple sclerosis. The V gene lost 1 base and the J gene lost 1 base, with 14 bases spanning the gap. The germline V gene encodes CDR1 SGHNT and CDR2 YYREEE (reference sequence). The CDR3 runs 16 residues. Libraries were prepared by immunoSEQ multiplex PCR; TCRdb keeps only in-frame clonotypes and omits some of them. The sample consists of 75,000 to 85,000 clones, 85% to 95% of them appearing once. This clonotype originated in a female donor with multiple sclerosis, enrolled in a pregnancy study. The chain joins TRBV5-4 to TRBJ1-2; D gene ambiguous. Sample: peripheral blood, taken in the second trimester of pregnancy. CDR3 residues: CASSLQSTAINYGYTF. In DNA, the CDR3 is TGTGCCAGCAGCTTGCAATCCACAGCAATTAACTATGGCTACACCTTC.